This TCR beta chain was recovered during a study of CD8+CD57+ T cells in acquired aplastic anemia. Study overall: DNA recovered from sorted CD4+ and CD8+ cells had a mean of approximately 3.2 ug.

General observations from the study: Patients and controls were found to share twenty-nine CD8+ CDR3 sequences.

This CDR3 spans 15 amino acids. Germline trimming cut 10 bases from V and 3 bases from J; bases unmatched to any gene: 8. Germline values: CDR1 ENHRY, CDR2 SYGVKD. Sequenced patients had shown CD8+CD57+ cell expansion by flow cytometry. Patients had received no therapy at the time of blood sampling. This clonotype was seen a few times. Its antigen is unidentified. CDR3 and TCR beta VDJ profiling relied on a genomic DNA template. TCRdb re-derived calls from the reads in MiXCR, one entry per CDR3 protein. The table includes some 160,000 distinct CDR3 sequences, 40% to 55% detected once. This receptor was obtained from a human donor with aplastic anemia. The sequenced material came from sorted CD4+, CD8+, or CD8+CD57+ T cells (not recorded which) from PBMCs. The chain is built from TRBV10-3 and TRBJ2-1, with 11 bases fitting TRBD2. The CDR3 DNA is TGTGCCAGCAGGCCTAGCGGGAGGAACTACAATGAGCAGTTCTTC. It codes for CASRPSGRNYNEQFF.